The present T cell receptor beta chain was sequenced within a study of T cells in tumors after PD-1 blockade (dated by TCRdb to about 2019). For the study in its entirety: Patients were excluded if they had prior checkpoint blockade, use of systemic immunosuppressants, or recent radiotherapy or other anti-cancer therapy within 4 weeks. Ongoing daily vismodegib 150 mg was also given to a subset of patients during anti-PD-1 treatment. To compare clonotypes in blood versus tumor, bulk TCR sequencing was run on 10 to 11 peripheral blood samples drawn from roughly 5 patients. Treatment consisted of either cemiplimab 350 mg every 2 weeks or pembrolizumab 200 mg every 3 weeks. RECIST version 1.1 was used to assess clinical response. The study performed paired single-cell RNA and TCR sequencing on site-matched tumors from BCC or SCC patients before and after anti-PD-1 therapy. Peripheral blood samples averaged around 110,000 TCR templates (range roughly 21,000-270,000) and around 35,000 unique clonotypes. Study-wide findings and limitations: The source of novel T cell clones was not identified, and lymphoid organs or rare unexpanded clones within the tumor or the tumor periphery could be included among the possible sources. About two fifths of tumor TCR clonotypes were detected in blood, and some novel exhausted tumor clones were observed in pre-treatment blood, which was taken as suggesting peripheral recruitment.

The immunoSEQ platform was used to carry out deep TCRbeta sequencing. In the original analysis: For further analysis, only productive rearrangements were exported out of the immunoSEQ Analyzer. T cell phenotypes were assigned to bulk TCRbeta clonotypes by matching the clonotypes to single-cell RNA+TCR-seq clones that had the same TCRbeta sequence. Clone enrichment in tumor was calculated as tumor frequency divided by PBMC frequency from bulk TCR sequencing. TCRs were grouped by GLIPH into specificity groups, defined as clusters of distinct TCRs likely recognizing common antigens via shared CDR3 motifs. TCRdb carries this immuneACCESS record with in-frame sequences only. Its versions omit some clonotypes, under half of them owing to an unresolved V gene in the studies checked, with the rest unexplained. V and J calls and clone size are as listed in that table; D and trimming were resolved from the DNA. For this sample there are around 60,000 clones; 80% appear just once. The ten largest make up under 15% of the sample.

The germline V gene provides CDR1 SGDLS and CDR2 YYNGEE. Germline trimming: 0 bases from V, 1 base from J; junction bases outside gene matches: 2. The CDR3 numbers 16 residues from cysteine through phenylalanine. Left in the record is the CDR3 DNA by itself, 48 bases read in frame from the first base. With regard to this clone: The antigen it binds to is not known. No much larger clone is present one base from it, and per-base qualities are unavailable.

What this sample's time point label stands for: before anti-PD-1 therapy. For bulk TCRbeta sequencing, genomic DNA was extracted from tumor biopsies or peripheral blood, and input amounts ranged from about 600 ng to 6,500 ng. All patients had histologically proven advanced or metastatic basal or squamous cell carcinoma and were poor candidates for surgical resection. Of the 11 patients in the basal cell carcinoma cohort, about 8 underwent bulk tumor TCR sequencing. The receptor was isolated from a human donor with basal cell carcinoma. The sequencing here drew on PBMCs, taken before anti-PD-1 treatment. Recombination connected TRBV9 to TRBJ2-3, with TRBD2 matching 10 junction bases. The CDR3 has the sequence CASSVVTSGGTDTQYF. In nucleotides, the sequence is TGTGCCAGCAGCGTAGTAACTAGCGGGGGCACAGATACGCAGTATTTT.